The text below deals with one TCR beta chain. This clone came up a few times. Its antigen is not yet known. Base qualities are not provided; no much larger clone lies one nucleotide away. Inclusion was restricted to participants for whom at least one PBMC sample before ART initiation and at least two post-ART samples were available. Treatment was received in the United States of America by all participants with HIV. Before DNA extraction, cryopreserved samples of roughly 0.95-10 million PBMC were thawed and washed. At the time of the earliest PBMC sample, participants with HIV were aged between roughly 20 and 60 years. Each participant contributed PBMC samples from 1-4 timepoints before ART initiation and 2-8 timepoints after ART initiation, with a median of 7 samples. Serial HIV viral load, CD4+ T-cell count, ART history and demographic data were obtained for every participant. Genomic DNA was extracted from unsorted PBMC with a Qiagen kit on a QIAcube, with processing performed in batches of 12 samples.

This sample was taken from a study of long-term antiretroviral therapy in people with HIV (dated by TCRdb to between 2021 and 2023). Background on the whole study: The earliest samples were collected about a decade before the 2015 WHO recommendation for immediate ART, when ART was typically delayed until CD4 counts fell. About 40% of the 30 participants with HIV were female. This retrospective serial study examined whether starting ART and sustained HIV suppression were associated with changes in the composition and diversity of the TRB repertoire in peripheral blood. Test extractions of a monoclonal T-cell line alongside approximately 34 polyclonal samples showed no cross-contamination during QIAcube processing. A total of fewer than 250 cryopreserved PBMC samples came from roughly 30 adults with confirmed HIV infection and were collected serially over a mean of roughly six years (range 1-12).

The immunoSEQ hsTCRB v3.0 assay was used at survey level resolution to sequence the TRB variable region. A depth of about 35,000-55,000 T-cell genomes per sample was targeted for TRB sequencing. An Illumina MiSeq with a v3 150-cycle kit was used to sequence the pooled TRB libraries. The original methods were these. Repertoire analysis was run in R within a reproducible Nextflow workflow that covered QC, data transformation and analysis. LymphoSeq2, an R package for exploring AIRR-Seq data, was used to implement custom analyses. After excluding several samples that yielded fewer than 5000 total TRB sequences, fewer than 200 HIV repertoires remained for analysis. Among the 188 retained HIV repertoires, 55 to 60 were collected before ART initiation and 129 were collected after ART initiation. Repertoires were downsampled to 5000 TRB nucleotide sequences, with summary statistics averaged over 100 downsampling iterations. TRB sequences were retained for analysis only if CDR3 regions of at least seven amino acids were present. Diversity was assessed using a clonality score derived from Shannon entropy and using the Gini coefficient. In the repertoire networks, any two of the top 5000 CDR3 amino acid sequences were linked whenever the two sequences differed by an edit distance of one. GLIPH2 predicted antigen specificity groups and MHC restriction for TRB CDR3 amino acid sequences. CDR3 amino acid sequences were matched against VDJdb and McPAS-TCR to flag known CMV, EBV, HIV or tissue antigen associations. Pre-ART, post-ART and control groups were compared with Wilcoxon signed-rank tests and Holm-Bonferroni correction. Drawn from immuneACCESS, this table holds only the in-frame rearrangements with V and J called that TCRdb kept. Clones are partly lost; checked studies trace under half to an unresolved V gene and leave the rest unexplained. The D gene and trimming were derived from the DNA, and the V and J assignments and clone size from that table. The sample records tens of thousands of clones, less than 90% of which are singletons. The top ten clones comprise roughly 3.6% of the sample.

What the authors observed across the whole study: Since PBMC availability was limited, sequencing covered only the TCR beta chain, with no alpha chain pairing. Expanded TRB clones identified before ART initiation dominated the repertoire at all time points, although this dominance fluctuated and declined in many PLHIV after ART. Because cell numbers in pre-ART samples were limited, unsorted PBMC were profiled instead of sorted CD4+ and CD8+ T cells. The samples were dated from the mid-2000s to the late 2010s, and the ART regimens that were used may be less effective than current ART regimens. Compared with controls, HIV repertoires had narrower CDR3 length ranges, and the network structure pointed to an antigen-experienced repertoire that shifted only slightly toward naive after ART. Inferences about post-ART repertoire changes were limited because no data were available on ART adherence, viral resistance or therapy changes. ART initiation was associated with a significant increase in TRB diversity, but diversity stayed significantly below transplant donor controls even after long-term ART.

The sequence came from a woman between 18 and 29 years old with HIV. The input for sequencing was unsorted PBMCs, taken just before starting antiretroviral therapy.

The nucleotide sequence is TGTGCCACCCGGAGCCCCCTGCGAGTCCAGCATTTT. This sequence encodes CATRSPLRVQHF. This receptor chain uses TRBV19 and TRBJ1-5; the D gene cannot be resolved reliably. Taken from cysteine to phenylalanine, the CDR3 has 12 residues. The only DNA kept is the CDR3, 36 bases in frame from the first base. CDR1 LNHDA and CDR2 SQIVND are derived from the germline V gene (reference sequence). The junction carries 19 bases between V and J, which are trimmed by 10 bases and 12 bases respectively.